This TCR beta chain derives from a study of shared T cell receptors in the human thymus. The sample holds a few counts of this clone. This CDR3 region has 14 residues. Germline V gives CDR1 MDHEN, CDR2 SYDVKM. V gave up 5 bases and J gave up 5 bases, with 15 bases separating them. The repertoire was sequenced with immunoSEQ multiplex PCR; TCRdb's copy has only in-frame clones and lacks some. The sample shows 450,000 to 650,000 clones, approximately 80% of them seen only once. These data were also filed under a second study, of human thymus T cells.

This chain links TRBV28 with TRBJ1-1, with D hard to call. The sample was thymocytes. The clonotype originates from a boy in the first two years of life with a congenital heart defect. CDR3 nucleotide sequence: TGTGCCAGCAGTCTCAACGGCGCGGGTACTGAAGCTTTCTTT. This gives the protein CASSLNGAGTEAFF.